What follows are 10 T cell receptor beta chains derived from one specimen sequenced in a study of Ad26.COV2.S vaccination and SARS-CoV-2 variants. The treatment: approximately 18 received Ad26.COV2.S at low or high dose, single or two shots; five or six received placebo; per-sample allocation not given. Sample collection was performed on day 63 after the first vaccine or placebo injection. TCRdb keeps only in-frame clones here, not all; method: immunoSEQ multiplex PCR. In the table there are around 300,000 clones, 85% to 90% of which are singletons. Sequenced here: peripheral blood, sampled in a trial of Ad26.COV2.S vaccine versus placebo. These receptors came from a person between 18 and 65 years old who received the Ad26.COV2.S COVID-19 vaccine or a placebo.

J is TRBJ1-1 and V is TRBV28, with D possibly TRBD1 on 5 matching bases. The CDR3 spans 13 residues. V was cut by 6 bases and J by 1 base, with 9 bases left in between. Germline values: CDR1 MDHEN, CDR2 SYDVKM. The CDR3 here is CASSLTENTEAFF. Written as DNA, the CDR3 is TGTGCCAGCAGCCTGACAGAGAACACTGAAGCTTTCTTT.

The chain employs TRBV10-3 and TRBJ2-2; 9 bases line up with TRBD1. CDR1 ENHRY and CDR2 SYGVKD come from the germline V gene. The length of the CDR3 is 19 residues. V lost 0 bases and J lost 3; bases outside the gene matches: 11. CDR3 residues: CAISESGQGVITHTGELFF. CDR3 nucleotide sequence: TGTGCCATCAGTGAGTCGGGACAGGGTGTCATCACCCACACCGGGGAGCTGTTTTTT.

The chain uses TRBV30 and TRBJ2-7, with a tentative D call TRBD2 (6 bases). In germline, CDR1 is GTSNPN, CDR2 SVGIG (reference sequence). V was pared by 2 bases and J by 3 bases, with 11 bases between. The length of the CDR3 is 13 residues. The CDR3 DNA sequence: TGTGCCTGGAGTACGAACGGGGGCTACGAGCAGTACGTC. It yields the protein CAWSTNGGYEQYV.

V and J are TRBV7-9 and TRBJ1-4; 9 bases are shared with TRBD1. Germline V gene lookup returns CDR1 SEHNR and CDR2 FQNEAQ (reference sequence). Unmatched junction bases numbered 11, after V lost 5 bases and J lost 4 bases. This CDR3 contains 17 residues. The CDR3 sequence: CASSPKGSTGGNEKLFF. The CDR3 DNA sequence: TGTGCCAGCAGCCCCAAGGGGTCGACAGGGGGTAATGAAAAACTGTTTTTT.

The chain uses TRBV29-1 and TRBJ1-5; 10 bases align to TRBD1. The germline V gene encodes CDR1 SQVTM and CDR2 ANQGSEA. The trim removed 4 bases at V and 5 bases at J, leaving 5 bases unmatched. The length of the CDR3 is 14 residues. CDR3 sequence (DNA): TGCAGCGTTGGGGGGACAGGGGCCGATCAGCCCCAGCATTTT. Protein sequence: CSVGGTGADQPQHF.

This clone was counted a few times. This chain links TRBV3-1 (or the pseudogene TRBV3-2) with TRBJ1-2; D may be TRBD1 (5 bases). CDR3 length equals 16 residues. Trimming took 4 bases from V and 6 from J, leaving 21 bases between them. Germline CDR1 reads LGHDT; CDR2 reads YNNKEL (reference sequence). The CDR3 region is CASSLKGTKRGNGYTF. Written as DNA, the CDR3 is TGTGCCAGCAGCCTCAAAGGGACCAAGCGGGGTAATGGCTACACCTTC.

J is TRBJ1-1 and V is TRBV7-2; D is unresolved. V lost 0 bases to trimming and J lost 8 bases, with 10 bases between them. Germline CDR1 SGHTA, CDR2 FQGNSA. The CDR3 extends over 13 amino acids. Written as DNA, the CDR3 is TGTGCCAGCAGCTTAGCGAACCCTTTAGAAGCTTTCTTT. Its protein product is CASSLANPLEAFF.

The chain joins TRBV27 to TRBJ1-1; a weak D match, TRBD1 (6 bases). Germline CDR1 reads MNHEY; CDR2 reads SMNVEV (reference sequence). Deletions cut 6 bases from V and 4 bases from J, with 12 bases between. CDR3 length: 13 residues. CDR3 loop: CASRENRVTEAFF. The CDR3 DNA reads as TGTGCCAGCAGGGAGAACAGGGTCACTGAAGCTTTCTTT.

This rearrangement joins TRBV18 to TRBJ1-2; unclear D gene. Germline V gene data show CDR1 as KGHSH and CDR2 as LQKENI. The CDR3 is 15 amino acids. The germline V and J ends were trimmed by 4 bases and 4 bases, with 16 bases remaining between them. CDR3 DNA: TGTGCCAGCTCACAAGACCGGCTGACGCTCTATGGCTACACCTTC. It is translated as CASSQDRLTLYGYTF. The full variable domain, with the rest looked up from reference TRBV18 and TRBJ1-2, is NAGVMQNPRHLVRRRGQEARLRCSPMKGHSHVYWYRQLPEEGLKFMVYLQKENIIDESGMPKERFSAEFPKEGPSILRIQQVVRGDSAAYFCASSQDRLTLYGYTFGSGTRLTVV.

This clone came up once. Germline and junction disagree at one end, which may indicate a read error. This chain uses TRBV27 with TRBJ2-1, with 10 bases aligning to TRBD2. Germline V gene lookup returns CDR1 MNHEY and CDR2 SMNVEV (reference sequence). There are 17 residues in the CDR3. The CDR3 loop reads CASSSPLAGGSDNEQFF. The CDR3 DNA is TGTGCCAGCAGTTCTCCCTTAGCGGGAGGCTCCGACAATGAGCAGTTCTTC.